This T cell receptor (beta chain) originates from a study of molecular identifiers for immune sequencing clone quantification. General study findings and limits: Clones above 20 RNA copies held over 97% of effector molecules, under 1% in naive cells.

The germline V and J ends were trimmed by 3 bases and 6 bases, with 12 bases remaining between them. This CDR3 has 13 amino acids. Per the germline V gene, CDR1 is MDHEN and CDR2 is SYDVKM. This clonotype has at least ten counts. Its antigen is unidentified. Previously reported methods and listed TCR primers produced the bulk TCR libraries. TCRdb re-analysed the PCR reads in MiXCR, keeping a single row per CDR3 protein. The table lists hundreds of thousands of distinct CDR3 sequences, 15% to 20% of them singletons. The sequenced material came from naive CD8+ T cells from blood, with Jurkat cell RNA spiked in. Subset reported: FACS-sorted CD8+CD4-CCR7+CD45RA+ naive T cells. The J gene is TRBJ2-7, the V gene TRBV28; D is unclear. This receptor was obtained from a human donor in good health. Some libraries in this study had Jurkat cell RNA spiked in. This CDR3 reads CASSFRQYVEQYF. CDR3 sequence (DNA): TGTGCCAGCAGTTTTCGGCAGTATGTCGAGCAGTACTTC. Full variable domain (rest looked up from reference TRBV28 and TRBJ2-7): DVKVTQSSRYLVKRTGEKVFLECVQDMDHENMFWYRQDPGLGLRLIYFSYDVKMKEKGDIPEGYSVSREKKERFSLILESASTNQTSMYLCASSFRQYVEQYFGPGTRLTVT.